The 15 T cell receptor beta chains reported below all come from one sample, sequenced in a study of blood T cell repertoires in COVID-19. Sequenced by immunoSEQ multiplex PCR; TCRdb stores in-frame clones only, minus some. Altogether under 200,000 clones are present, 80% to 90% being singletons, with the ten largest covering around 5%. The specimen was peripheral blood. These receptors were obtained from a woman between 45 and 60 years old with COVID-19, enrolled during active disease.

The chain is built from TRBV7-2 and TRBJ2-1, with 16 bases fitting TRBD2. The length of the CDR3 is 18 residues. V gave up 2 bases and J gave up 7 bases; unmatched junction bases: 8. CDR1 and CDR2 from the germline V gene are SGHTA and FQGNSA. CDR3 in amino acids: CASSLFQGLAGGRNEQFF. The CDR3 DNA follows: TGTGCCAGCAGCTTATTTCAGGGACTAGCGGGGGGGCGAAATGAGCAGTTCTTC.

This chain connects TRBV15 to TRBJ1-2, with D tentatively TRBD1 (6 bases). Trimming left V 0 bases short and J 4 bases short, with 6 bases between. This CDR3 has 13 amino acids. Per germline, CDR1 LNHNV and CDR2 YYDKDF (reference sequence). In DNA form, the CDR3 reads TGTGCCACCAGCAGAGAAGGGGGCTATGGCTACACCTTC. Its translation: CATSREGGYGYTF.

The rearrangement uses TRBV2 and TRBJ2-2, with D perhaps TRBD1 (6 bases). The CDR3 loop spans 14 amino acids. Germline loops: CDR1 SNHLY, CDR2 FYNNEI. V was clipped by 2 bases and J by 5 bases, with 9 bases between them. CDR3 sequence (DNA): TGTGCCAGCAGTGAAACGGGACATACCGGGGAGCTGTTTTTT. It is translated as CASSETGHTGELFF.

The chain recombines TRBV7-3 with TRBJ2-3; TRBD2 matches at 9 bases. The CDR3 is 16 amino acids. Germline V gene lookup returns CDR1 SGHTA and CDR2 FQGTGA. V dropped 5 bases and J dropped 5; count of bases not matched to a gene: 11. DNA for the CDR3: TGTGCCAGCAGCAACTTAGGCGGGGGGGCAGGAGATACGCAGTATTTT. This encodes CASSNLGGGAGDTQYF.

The chain uses TRBV10-3 and TRBJ2-7, with D tentatively TRBD1 (5 bases). The CDR3 has 12 amino acids. In germline, CDR1 is ENHRY, CDR2 SYGVKD. V dropped 6 bases and J dropped 2 bases, with 8 bases sitting between them. The CDR3: CAIRAGTYEQYF. The CDR3, as DNA: TGTGCCATCAGAGCAGGGACCTACGAGCAGTACTTC.

V gene TRBV28 combines with J gene TRBJ2-7, with TRBD1 identical over 7 bases. CDR1 and CDR2 from the germline V gene are MDHEN and SYDVKM. The J segment lost 1 base and the V segment lost 6 bases, leaving 6 bases of the junction unmatched. CDR3 length: 14 amino acids. CDR3 region: CASRRQGGSYEQYF. DNA of the CDR3: TGTGCCAGCAGAAGACAGGGTGGGTCCTACGAGCAGTACTTC.

CDR3 nucleotide sequence: TGCAGCGTTGAAGGGGCGGGGACAGAGCACACCGGGGAGCTGTTTTTT. It is translated as CSVEGAGTEHTGELFF. The V call is TRBV29-1, the J call TRBJ2-2; D perhaps matches TRBD1 (7 bases). This CDR3 has 16 residues. Per germline, CDR1 SQVTM and CDR2 ANQGSEA. Trimming cost V 1 base and J 3 bases, with 15 bases left between them.

This clone was observed a few times. V and J are TRBV19 and TRBJ1-6, with TRBD1 as a possible D gene (6 bases). V was shortened by 9 bases and J by 7 bases, with 10 bases between the two germline ends. The CDR3 has 12 residues. The germline V gene has CDR1 LNHDA and CDR2 SQIVND (reference sequence). In DNA, the CDR3 is TGTGCCAGCCAGGGGCTAAATTCACCCCTCCACTTT. As protein: CASQGLNSPLHF.

The count of this clone is one. The chain joins TRBV27 to TRBJ2-5, with 9 bases lining up with TRBD2. Germline-derived CDR1 and CDR2 are MNHEY and SMNVEV (reference sequence). There are 15 residues in the CDR3. Trimming at V came to 4 bases and at J to 2 bases, leaving 5 bases not matched to a gene. CDR3 nucleotides: TGTGCCAGCAGTTCCCCCGCGGGGGGGCAAGAGACCCAGTACTTC. Protein sequence: CASSSPAGGQETQYF.

The gene calls are TRBV2 and TRBJ2-3; weak D call: TRBD2 (5 bases). CDR1 is SNHLY, CDR2 FYNNEI, per germline. The CDR3 spans 13 residues. V lost 8 bases and J lost 1, with 10 bases in between. CDR3 nucleotide sequence: TGTGCCAGCCTGGGCGGGCGCACAGATACGCAGTATTTT. As protein: CASLGGRTDTQYF.

The V gene is TRBV10-1, the J gene TRBJ2-2; TRBD2 matches at 8 bases. The germline V gene encodes CDR1 WNHNN and CDR2 SYGVQD (reference sequence). This CDR3 is built from 15 residues. With V trimmed by 5 bases and J by 4 bases, 6 bases remained unmatched. CDR3 sequence (DNA): TGCGCCAGCAGTCCGGGGGGGGGAGGCACCGGGGAGCTGTTTTTT. This gives the protein CASSPGGGGTGELFF.

The gene calls are TRBV6-5 and TRBJ1-6, with 8 bases identical to TRBD1. CDR3 length equals 16 residues. Germline lookup yields CDR1 MNHEY and CDR2 SVGAGI. V was clipped by 4 bases and J by 3 bases; unmatched bases: 5. CDR3 region: CASSFGDRSYNSPLHF. The CDR3 DNA reads as TGTGCCAGCAGTTTCGGGGACAGGAGCTATAATTCACCCCTCCACTTT.

This chain uses TRBV30 with TRBJ1-2; TRBD1 matches 8 bases. Germline CDR1 and CDR2: GTSNPN and SVGIG (reference sequence). The junction had 6 bases not matched to a gene; V was cut back by 4 bases and J by 2 bases. The CDR3 runs 14 residues. Written as DNA, the CDR3 is TGTGCCTGGACCACCGGACAGGGAAACTATGGCTACACCTTC. Its translation: CAWTTGQGNYGYTF.

The rearrangement uses TRBV19 and TRBJ1-5; maybe TRBD1 (5 bases). Germline V CDR1 and CDR2: LNHDA, SQIVND (reference sequence). Trimming cost V 2 bases and J 0 bases, with 17 bases left between them. There are 18 residues in the CDR3. In nucleotides, the CDR3 is TGTGCCAGTAGTATAACAGCCAGGGTCCTTTATAGCAATCAGCCCCAGCATTTT. It codes for CASSITARVLYSNQPQHF.

The V and J genes are TRBV10-3 and TRBJ2-2; 9 bases are shared with TRBD2. The junction had 11 bases not matched to a gene; V was cut back by 8 bases and J by 4 bases. From germline, CDR1 is ENHRY and CDR2 SYGVKD. The length of the CDR3 is 16 residues. The CDR3 sequence: CAIGVMRGGITGELFF. The CDR3 bases are TGTGCCATCGGCGTAATGCGGGGGGGTATCACCGGGGAGCTGTTTTTT.